These T cell receptor beta chains were read from a single sample in a study of Ad26.COV2.S vaccination and SARS-CoV-2 variants. Here immunoSEQ multiplex PCR was the method, and the copy in TCRdb shows in-frame clones only, minus some. The table lists hundreds of thousands of clones, around 89% of them singletons. The material sequenced was peripheral blood, taken in a trial of Ad26.COV2.S vaccine versus placebo. The receptors derive from a person aged 18-65 years who received the Ad26.COV2.S COVID-19 vaccine or a placebo. Both conserved end residues are part of each CDR3.

TRBV3-1/TRBV3-2	TRBJ1-4	CASSRRTTNEKLFF
TRBV19	TRBJ2-2	CASKRGRAGELFF
TRBV7-2	TRBJ1-4	CASSLVGGKEKLFF
TRBV10-1	TRBJ1-4	CASSDRVSDHAIGRQIEKLFF
TRBV19	TRBJ1-6	CASSRQGALSPFHF
TRBV4-2	TRBJ2-5	CASSRTSPGPGTPIETQYF
TRBV2	TRBJ1-4	CASSRDSQNEKLFF
TRBV7-2	TRBJ2-7	CASSLDSGRVYEQYF
TRBV7-8	TRBJ1-5	CASSLLGEGNQPQHF
TRBV15	TRBJ1-4	CATSTRRGPHINEKLFF
TRBV7-2	TRBJ2-1	CASSQDRGPNEQFF
TRBV5-1	TRBJ2-6	CASTGQGANVLTF
TRBV29-1	TRBJ2-3	CSARGGDTQYF
TRBV5-1	TRBJ1-5	CASSLGTASNQPQHF
TRBV2	TRBJ1-5	CASSAIPTGNQPQHF
TRBV18	TRBJ1-6	CASSLGTLNSPLHF
TRBV4-1	TRBJ1-5	CASTAGGGQPQHF
TRBV29-1	TRBJ1-2	CSVEIAQRGGYTF
TRBV27	TRBJ2-7	CASSIRRGSYEQYF
TRBV6-4	TRBJ2-3	CASSELAGSPDTQYF
TRBV5-4	TRBJ2-1	CASSLKWASGEEGNEQFF
TRBV7-9	TRBJ2-1	CASNPRGSPYNEQFF
TRBV2	TRBJ1-4	CASSTYEKLFF
TRBV5-5	TRBJ2-5	CASSPGQGLETQYF
TRBV11-2	TRBJ2-4	CASSLELAGDWGNIQYF
TRBV30	TRBJ2-3	CAWWNRDRVPITTDTQYF
TRBV18	TRBJ1-5	CASSPQGSNQPQHF
TRBV19	TRBJ2-5	CASSSIGHPGETQYF
TRBV27	TRBJ2-3	CASSSLGTSFSDTQYF
TRBV19	TRBJ2-7	CASSIHGTGGPYEQYF
TRBV21-1	TRBJ1-3	CASSKAHCGEGSGSGNTIYF
TRBV19	TRBJ2-7	CASSNRRSYEQYF
TRBV7-9	TRBJ2-7	CASSFRAPQGEQYF
TRBV5-1	TRBJ2-3	CATTRDSTDTQYF
TRBV30	TRBJ1-4	CAWRRDNEKLFF
TRBV19	TRBJ2-2	CASRIPTGETGELFF
TRBV14	TRBJ1-2	CASSLLQGRGYTF
TRBV5-1	TRBJ2-2	CASSPSGRTTGELFF
TRBV4-2	TRBJ2-7	CASSQASLGGREYF
TRBV7-9	TRBJ1-1	CASSPHSGENTEAFF
TRBV7-2	TRBJ2-7	CASSSGTGGYEQYF
TRBV6-5	TRBJ2-7	CASSYQGQPYEQYF
TRBV6-5	TRBJ1-1	CASRPGWANTEAFF
TRBV20-1	TRBJ2-3	CSASMTDTQYF
TRBV10-3	TRBJ1-1	CAIVRGGGNTEAFF
TRBV3-1/TRBV3-2	TRBJ1-5	CASSQDLGEGQPQHF
TRBV5-1	TRBJ2-3	CASSLNSASGGILDTQYF
TRBV5-1	TRBJ2-3	CASSLGWGLGSTDTQYF
TRBV3-1/TRBV3-2	TRBJ1-4	CASSQGAATNEKLFF
TRBV6-6	TRBJ2-7	CASSRSDRASYEQYF
TRBV27	TRBJ2-7	CASSFWGKGAEQYF
TRBV10-3	TRBJ1-1	CAISGGESGTEAFF
TRBV7-6	TRBJ2-7	CASSLGSDRVYEQYF
TRBV19	TRBJ1-4	CASSIQQSNEKLFF